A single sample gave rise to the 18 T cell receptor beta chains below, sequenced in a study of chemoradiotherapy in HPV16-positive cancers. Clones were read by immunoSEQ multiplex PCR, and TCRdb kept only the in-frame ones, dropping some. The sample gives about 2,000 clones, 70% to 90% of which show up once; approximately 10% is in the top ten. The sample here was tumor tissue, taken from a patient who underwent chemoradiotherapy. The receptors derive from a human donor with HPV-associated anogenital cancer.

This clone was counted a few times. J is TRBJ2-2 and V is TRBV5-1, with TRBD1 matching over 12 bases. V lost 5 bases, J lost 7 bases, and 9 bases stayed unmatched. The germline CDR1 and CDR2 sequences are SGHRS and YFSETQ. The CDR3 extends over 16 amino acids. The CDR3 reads CASRPGQGASSGELFF. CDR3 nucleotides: TGCGCCAGCAGACCGGGACAGGGGGCTTCTAGCGGGGAGCTGTTTTTT. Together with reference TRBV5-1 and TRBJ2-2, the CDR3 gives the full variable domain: KAGVTQTPRYLIKTRGQQVTLSCSPISGHRSVSWYQQTPGQGLQFLFEYFSETQRNKGNFPGRFSGRQFSNSRSEMNVSTLELGDSALYLCASRPGQGASSGELFFGEGSRLTVL.

CDR3 amino acids: CASENYGTSGAEQYF. CDR3 nucleotide sequence: TGTGCCAGCGAAAATTATGGGACTAGCGGCGCCGAGCAGTACTTC. The genes are TRBV9 and TRBJ2-7, with TRBD2 identical over 11 bases. The CDR3 is 15 amino acids. Germline CDR1 is SGDLS and CDR2 is YYNGEE. Unmatched junction bases numbered 12, after V lost 7 bases and J lost 6 bases. Based on the CDR3 plus reference TRBV9 and TRBJ2-7, the full variable domain is DSGVTQTPKHLITATGQRVTLRCSPRSGDLSVYWYQQSLDQGLQFLIQYYNGEERAKGNILERFSAQQFPDLHSELNLSSLELGDSALYFCASENYGTSGAEQYFGPGTRLTVT.

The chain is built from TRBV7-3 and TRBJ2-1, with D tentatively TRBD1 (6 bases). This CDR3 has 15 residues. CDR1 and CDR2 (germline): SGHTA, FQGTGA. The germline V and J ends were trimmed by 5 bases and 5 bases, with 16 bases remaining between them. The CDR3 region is CASSVLGTKNNEQFF. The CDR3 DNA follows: TGTGCCAGCAGCGTACTCGGGACAAAAAACAATGAGCAGTTCTTC.

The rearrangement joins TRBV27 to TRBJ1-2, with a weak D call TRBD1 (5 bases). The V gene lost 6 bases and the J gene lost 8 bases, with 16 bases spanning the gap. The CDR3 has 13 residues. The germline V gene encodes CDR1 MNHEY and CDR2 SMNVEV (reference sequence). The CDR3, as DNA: TGTGCCAGCAGCCCCGGGACCGAAGGAGGCTACACCTTC. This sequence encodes CASSPGTEGGYTF.

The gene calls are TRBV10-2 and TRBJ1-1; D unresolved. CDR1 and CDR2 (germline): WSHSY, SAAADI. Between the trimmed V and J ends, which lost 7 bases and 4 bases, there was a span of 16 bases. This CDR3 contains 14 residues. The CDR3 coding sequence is TGCGCCAGCACCACCCGGGGAAGAGTCACTGAAGCTTTCTTT. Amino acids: CASTTRGRVTEAFF.

The CDR3 spells CASSILISDYEQYF. CDR3 sequence (DNA): TGTGCCAGTAGTATTCTAATTTCAGACTACGAGCAGTACTTC. The J gene is TRBJ2-7, the V gene TRBV19; D is uncertain. Trimming took off 3 bases at V and 3 bases at J, with 12 bases between the two ends. There are 14 residues in the CDR3. Germline V gene data show CDR1 as LNHDA and CDR2 as SQIVND (reference sequence).

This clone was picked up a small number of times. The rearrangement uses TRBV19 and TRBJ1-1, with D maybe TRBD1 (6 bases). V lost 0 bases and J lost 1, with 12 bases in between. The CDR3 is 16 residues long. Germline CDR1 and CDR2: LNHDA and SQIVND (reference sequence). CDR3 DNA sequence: TGTGCCAGTAGTATAGAAAAAAGGGGGGGGAACACTGAAGCTTTCTTT. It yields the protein CASSIEKRGGNTEAFF.

CDR3 sequence reads: CASSLQPGSNYGYTF. The CDR3 bases are TGTGCCAGCAGCTTACAGCCAGGTTCTAACTATGGCTACACCTTC. This chain connects TRBV7-2 to TRBJ1-2, with no clear D. The germline V and J ends were trimmed by 2 bases and 0 bases, with 10 bases remaining between them. The CDR3 is made up of 15 amino acids. From germline, CDR1 is SGHTA and CDR2 FQGNSA.

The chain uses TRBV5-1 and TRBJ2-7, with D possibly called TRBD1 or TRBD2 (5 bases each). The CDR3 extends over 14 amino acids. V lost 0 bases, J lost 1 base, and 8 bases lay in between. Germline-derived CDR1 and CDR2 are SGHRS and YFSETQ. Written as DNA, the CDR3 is TGCGCCAGCAGCTTGGAGAGGGGATCCTACGAGCAGTACTTC. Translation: CASSLERGSYEQYF. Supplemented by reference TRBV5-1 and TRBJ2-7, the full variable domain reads KAGVTQTPRYLIKTRGQQVTLSCSPISGHRSVSWYQQTPGQGLQFLFEYFSETQRNKGNFPGRFSGRQFSNSRSEMNVSTLELGDSALYLCASSLERGSYEQYFGPGTRLTVT.

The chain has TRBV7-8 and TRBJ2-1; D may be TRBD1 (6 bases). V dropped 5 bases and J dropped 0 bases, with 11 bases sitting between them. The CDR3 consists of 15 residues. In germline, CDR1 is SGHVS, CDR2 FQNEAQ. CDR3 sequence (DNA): TGTGCCAGCAGCCCAGGGGAAAGCTCCTACAATGAGCAGTTCTTC. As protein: CASSPGESSYNEQFF.

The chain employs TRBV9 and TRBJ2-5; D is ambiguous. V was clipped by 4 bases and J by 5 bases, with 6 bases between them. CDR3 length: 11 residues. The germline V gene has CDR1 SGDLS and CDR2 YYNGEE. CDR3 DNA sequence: TGTGCCAGCAGCCCCTGGGAGACCCAGTACTTC. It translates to CASSPWETQYF.

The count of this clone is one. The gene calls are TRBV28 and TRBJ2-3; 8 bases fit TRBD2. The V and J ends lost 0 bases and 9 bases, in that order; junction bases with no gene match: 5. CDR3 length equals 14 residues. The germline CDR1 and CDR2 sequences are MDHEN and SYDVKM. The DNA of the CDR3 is TGTGCCAGCAGTTTATGGACAGCGGGAGTCACGCAGTATTTT. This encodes CASSLWTAGVTQYF.

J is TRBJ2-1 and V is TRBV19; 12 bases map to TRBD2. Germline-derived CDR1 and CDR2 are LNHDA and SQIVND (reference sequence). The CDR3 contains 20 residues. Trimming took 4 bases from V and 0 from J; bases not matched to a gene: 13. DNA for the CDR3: TGTGCCAGTAGTACCTGGGCGGGACTAGCGGGTTTGAGCTCCTACAATGAGCAGTTCTTC. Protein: CASSTWAGLAGLSSYNEQFF.

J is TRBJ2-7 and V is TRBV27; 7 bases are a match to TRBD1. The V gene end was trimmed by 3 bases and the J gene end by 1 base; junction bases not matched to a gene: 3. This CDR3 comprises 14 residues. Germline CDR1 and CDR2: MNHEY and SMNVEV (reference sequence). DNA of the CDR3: TGTGCCAGCAGTTTTCAGGGACAGTCCTACGAGCAGTACTTC. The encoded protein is CASSFQGQSYEQYF.

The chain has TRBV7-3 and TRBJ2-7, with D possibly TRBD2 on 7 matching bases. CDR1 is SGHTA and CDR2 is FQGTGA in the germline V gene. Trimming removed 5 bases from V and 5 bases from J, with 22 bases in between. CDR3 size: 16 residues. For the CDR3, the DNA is TGTGCCAGCAGCCCGATAGGGGGGGCTAGCCTCGACGAGCAGTACTTC. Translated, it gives CASSPIGGASLDEQYF. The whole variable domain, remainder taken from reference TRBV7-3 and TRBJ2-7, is GAGVSQTPSNKVTEKGKYVELRCDPISGHTALYWYRQSLGQGPEFLIYFQGTGAADDSGLPNDRFFAVRPEGSVSTLKIQRTERGDSAVYLCASSPIGGASLDEQYFGPGTRLTVT.

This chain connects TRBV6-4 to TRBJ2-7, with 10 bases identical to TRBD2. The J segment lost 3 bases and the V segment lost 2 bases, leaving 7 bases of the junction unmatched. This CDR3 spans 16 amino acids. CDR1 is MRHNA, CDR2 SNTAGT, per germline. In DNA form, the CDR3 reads TGTGCCAGCAGTGACCCCCGGACTAGCGGTCTCTACGAGCAGTACTTC. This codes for CASSDPRTSGLYEQYF.

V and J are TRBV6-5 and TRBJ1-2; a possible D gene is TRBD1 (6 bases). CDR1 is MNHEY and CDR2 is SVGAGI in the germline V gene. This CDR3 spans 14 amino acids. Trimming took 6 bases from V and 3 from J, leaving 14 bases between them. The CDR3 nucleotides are TGTGCCAGCAGCCCTGGACAGAGTTACTATGGCTACACCTTC. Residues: CASSPGQSYYGYTF.

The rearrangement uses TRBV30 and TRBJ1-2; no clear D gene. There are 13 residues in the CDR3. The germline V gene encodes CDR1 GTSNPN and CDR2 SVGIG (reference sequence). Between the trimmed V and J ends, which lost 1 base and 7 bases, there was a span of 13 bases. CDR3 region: CAWSGQVLVGYTF. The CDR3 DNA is TGTGCCTGGAGTGGGCAGGTTCTCGTTGGCTACACCTTC.